Listed below are T cell receptor beta chains from one sample, sequenced in a study of blood T cell repertoires in COVID-19. TCRdb keeps only in-frame clones here, not all; method: immunoSEQ multiplex PCR. The data hold roughly 150,000 clones, with nearly 80% observed a single time. Sequencing input: peripheral blood. The receptor source for this set is a woman aged 80 or older with acute or convalescent COVID-19. Both conserved end residues are part of each CDR3.

v_call,j_call,cdr3_aa
TRBV19,TRBJ2-1,CASSMKVYTGGGGNEQFF
TRBV6-5,TRBJ2-2,CASTRDFTGELFF
TRBV2,TRBJ2-1,CASSLDRGGYNEQFF
TRBV18,TRBJ1-2,CASSPLDRVGYTF
TRBV27,TRBJ1-5,CASSFSPYSNQPQHF
TRBV6-5,TRBJ2-1,CASTSVGVSYNEQFF
TRBV7-9,TRBJ1-5,CASSQHRGYGLGVGQPQHF
TRBV5-5,TRBJ2-3,CASSSVMGLAGGRRLITQYF
TRBV4-2,TRBJ2-1,CASSQEGGVAHEQFF
TRBV5-5,TRBJ2-1,CASSLTSSTDEQFF
TRBV2,TRBJ1-1,CASSEWGGARGTEAFF
TRBV7-9,TRBJ1-6,CASSLVGSSSPLHF
TRBV6-5,TRBJ2-5,CASSYSLAGTETQYF
TRBV28,TRBJ2-1,CASSSGGTLNEQFF
TRBV19,TRBJ1-2,CASSVPGQEGTYGYTF
TRBV6-5,TRBJ1-1,CASRLGQMNTEAFF
TRBV6-6,TRBJ1-6,CASRQDTMTPLHF
TRBV7-2,TRBJ2-5,CARKGTGPEQTQYF
TRBV3-1/TRBV3-2,TRBJ1-1,CASSQEWAGAFF
TRBV6-5,TRBJ2-5,CASRAEGRVLMAQYF
TRBV5-1,TRBJ1-6,CASSSSSYNSPLHF
TRBV7-9,TRBJ1-3,CASSFRGFGNTIYF
TRBV6-6,TRBJ2-1,CASSLDSPLQFF
TRBV11-2,TRBJ1-2,CASSLIKGVGNRGYTF
TRBV2,TRBJ1-1,CASSLDSNTEAFF
TRBV11-2,TRBJ2-3,CASSFGGRLDTQYF
TRBV18,TRBJ2-7,CASSPPQGNYEQYF
TRBV6-5,TRBJ1-4,CASSPGGANEKLFF
TRBV5-1,TRBJ1-1,CASSSGQGNTEAFF
TRBV7-9,TRBJ2-7,CASSFPTTGSYEQYF
TRBV10-1,TRBJ1-1,CASSATANTEAFF
TRBV5-6,TRBJ2-7,CASSRRQADRYEQYF